Sequencing of this T cell receptor beta chain was carried out in a study of tumor and adjacent non-tumor tissue in lung cancer. As for the study in general: There were roughly 11 adenocarcinoma, a couple of squamous cell carcinoma and 1 small cell lung cancer cases. Stage I to III disease affected about nine men and roughly five women aged roughly 30 to 80. Study observations and caveats: Patients with more diverse tumor TCRs had worse survival.

On this clonotype itself: Its antigen is currently unknown. Given a much more abundant clone one base away, this may be a read error.

RNA was extracted from bulk tissue without any cell sorting. The library came from three nested PCR rounds adapted from ARM-PCR protocols. TCRdb used MiXCR to reprocess the multiplex PCR reads, holding one entry per CDR3 protein. The sample records 95,000 to 150,000 distinct CDR3 sequences, 66% being singletons. The CDR3 spans 12 residues. The sequencing input was lung tumor tissue. This receptor was obtained from a man under 40 with non-small cell lung cancer. This chain uses TRBV12-3 or TRBV12-4 with TRBJ2-1; D gene uncertain. CDR3 in DNA: TGTGTCAGCAGTTTAGGCCACAATGAGCAGTTCTTC. It is translated as CVSSLGHNEQFF.